This passage covers 23 T cell receptor beta chains from one sample sequenced in a study of Tregs in tolerant kidney transplant recipients. Here immunoSEQ multiplex PCR was the method, and the copy in TCRdb shows in-frame clones only, minus some. The sample includes tens of thousands of clones, roughly 84% of them seen just once. Source material: CD4+ T cells from blood. The receptors stem from a human donor in good health.

The chain links TRBV7-2 to TRBJ2-3; the D gene could be TRBD1 or TRBD2 (6 bases each). CDR1 is SGHTA, CDR2 FQGNSA, per germline. Trimming took off 5 bases at V and 0 bases at J, with 12 bases between the two ends. The length of the CDR3 is 15 residues. Here the CDR3 reads CASSIRGQSTDTQYF. The CDR3, as DNA: TGTGCCAGCAGCATCCGGGGGCAGAGCACAGATACGCAGTATTTT.

J is TRBJ2-2 and V is TRBV30; no reliable D call. V lost 4 bases and J lost 7, with 7 bases in between. CDR3 length: 11 residues. Per germline, CDR1 GTSNPN and CDR2 SVGIG (reference sequence). The CDR3 DNA follows: TGTGCCTGGACTCGGGTCGGGGAGCTGTTTTTT. Translation gives CAWTRVGELFF.

This clone turned up a few times. The chain combines TRBV5-1 with TRBJ1-6; tentative D call: TRBD1 (5 bases). The CDR3 has 14 residues. The V and J ends lost 0 bases and 5 bases respectively, with 6 bases between them. Germline V lookup: CDR1 SGHRS, CDR2 YFSETQ. The CDR3 coding sequence is TGCGCCAGCAGCTTGGAGACAGATAATTCACCCCTCCACTTT. Translation gives CASSLETDNSPLHF. The whole variable domain, filled in from reference TRBV5-1 and TRBJ1-6, reads KAGVTQTPRYLIKTRGQQVTLSCSPISGHRSVSWYQQTPGQGLQFLFEYFSETQRNKGNFPGRFSGRQFSNSRSEMNVSTLELGDSALYLCASSLETDNSPLHFGNGTRLTVT.

V and J are TRBV2 and TRBJ1-5; possible D gene TRBD1, 5 bases. The length of the CDR3 is 13 residues. The V end was cut by 7 bases, the J end by 2 bases, with 9 bases between. The germline V gene encodes CDR1 SNHLY and CDR2 FYNNEI. Here the CDR3 DNA reads TGTGCCAGCAACGCAGGGCGCAATCAGCCCCAGCATTTT. Translating it yields CASNAGRNQPQHF.

The gene calls are TRBV7-9 and TRBJ2-1; D possibly uses TRBD1 or TRBD2 (5 bases each). The germline gives CDR1 SEHNR, CDR2 FQNEAQ (reference sequence). Between the trimmed V and J ends, which lost 5 bases and 3 bases, there was a span of 17 bases. CDR3 size: 16 residues. The CDR3 region is CASSTYRGDLYNEQFF. The CDR3, as DNA: TGTGCCAGCAGCACTTACCGAGGGGACCTCTACAATGAGCAGTTCTTC. Looking up the rest from reference TRBV7-9 and TRBJ2-1 gives the full variable domain: DTGVSQNPRHKITKRGQNVTFRCDPISEHNRLYWYRQTLGQGPEFLTYFQNEAQLEKSRLLSDRFSAERPKGSFSTLEIQRTEQGDSAMYLCASSTYRGDLYNEQFFGPGTRLTVL.

The chain combines TRBV5-1 with TRBJ2-5; D not resolved. The CDR3 covers 14 residues. Germline values: CDR1 SGHRS, CDR2 YFSETQ. V dropped 2 bases and J dropped 4 bases, with 12 bases sitting between them. The CDR3 nucleotides are TGCGCCAGCAGCTTTGGACGACCCGCAGAGACCCAGTACTTC. Amino acid sequence: CASSFGRPAETQYF.

CDR3 sequence: CASSPARTYEQYF. CDR3 nucleotides: TGTGCCAGCTCACCCGCCCGTACCTACGAGCAGTACTTC. The rearrangement uses TRBV18 and TRBJ2-7; D uncertain. Germline V gene sequence: CDR1 KGHSH, CDR2 LQKENI. The ends were cut back, 3 bases at V and 2 bases at J, with 8 bases in the middle. The CDR3 has 13 residues.

The chain carries TRBV6-5 and TRBJ2-7, with 7 bases matching TRBD1. There are 15 residues in the CDR3. Germline V gene data show CDR1 as MNHEY and CDR2 as SVGAGI. Trimming took 2 bases from V and 3 from J; bases not matched to a gene: 7. DNA for the CDR3: TGTGCCAGCAGTTACGACGGGACAGTACACTACGAGCAGTACTTC. Translated, it gives CASSYDGTVHYEQYF.

This chain joins TRBV2 and TRBJ2-1; D possibly matches TRBD1 or TRBD2 (5 bases each). CDR1 SNHLY and CDR2 FYNNEI come from the germline V gene. The CDR3 contains 13 residues. Trimming left V 4 bases short and J 8 bases short, with 12 bases between. CDR3 bases: TGTGCCAGCAGTGCAGAGGGGTTCGATGAGCAGTTCTTC. This codes for CASSAEGFDEQFF. The entire variable domain, with the rest obtained from reference TRBV2 and TRBJ2-1, is as follows: EPEVTQTPSHQVTQMGQEVILRCVPISNHLYFYWYRQILGQKVEFLVSFYNNEISEKSEIFDDQFSVERPDGSNFTLKIRSTKLEDSAMYFCASSAEGFDEQFFGPGTRLTVL.

The V call is TRBV6-1, the J call TRBJ2-5; D gene unclear. This CDR3 has 11 residues. Trimming removed 6 bases at V and 5 bases at J, with 7 bases between. The germline gives CDR1 MNHNS, CDR2 SASEGT. The CDR3 here is CASRVRETQYF. The DNA for the CDR3 is TGTGCCAGCAGAGTCAGGGAGACCCAGTACTTC.

This rearrangement joins TRBV5-1 to TRBJ2-1; D remains ambiguous. The CDR3 has 14 residues. V shed 0 bases and J shed 0 bases, with 4 bases lying between them. Germline V gene data show CDR1 as SGHRS and CDR2 as YFSETQ. CDR3 in DNA: TGCGCCAGCAGCTTGGACAGCTCCTACAATGAGCAGTTCTTC. Translation gives CASSLDSSYNEQFF.

V and J are TRBV28 and TRBJ1-2; 7 bases align to TRBD1. The length of the CDR3 is 15 residues. J lost 4 bases, V lost 3 bases, and 8 bases had no gene match. Germline-derived CDR1 and CDR2 are MDHEN and SYDVKM. CDR3 in amino acids: CASSLQGGPSYGYTF. The CDR3 region has the DNA TGTGCCAGCAGTTTGCAGGGGGGGCCCTCCTATGGCTACACCTTC.

Turning to this clone: The same CDR3 arises from other DNA sequences in this sample as well. V is TRBV7-9 and J is TRBJ2-3; D is uncertain. Trimming removed 4 bases at V and 0 bases at J, with 5 bases between. The germline V gene has CDR1 SEHNR and CDR2 FQNEAQ (reference sequence). The CDR3 loop spans 13 amino acids. CDR3 sequence: CASSSQSTDTQYF. As DNA, the CDR3 is TGTGCCAGCAGCTCCCAGAGCACAGATACGCAGTATTTT.

The J gene is TRBJ1-2, the V gene TRBV6-5; possibly TRBD1 for D (5 bases). The germline CDR1 and CDR2 sequences are MNHEY and SVGAGI. This CDR3 has 16 amino acids. Deletions cut 0 bases from V and 10 bases from J, with 21 bases between. CDR3 residues: CASSYSRSRQGAIYTF. DNA of the CDR3: TGTGCCAGCAGTTACTCTCGGAGCCGGCAGGGTGCGATCTACACCTTC.

V gene TRBV5-1 combines with J gene TRBJ1-4; D is perhaps TRBD1 (5 bases). Germline CDR1 reads SGHRS; CDR2 reads YFSETQ. The CDR3 contains 17 residues. V lost 4 bases and J lost 5, with 21 bases in between. CDR3 DNA sequence: TGCGCCAGCAGCCTTTCCTCCATAGGGGTCCCCAATGAAAAACTGTTTTTT. Protein sequence: CASSLSSIGVPNEKLFF.

This chain uses TRBV7-2 with TRBJ2-1; D is unclear. Germline V gene lookup returns CDR1 SGHTA and CDR2 FQGNSA. Deletions cut 4 bases from V and 3 bases from J, with 10 bases between. This CDR3 spans 14 amino acids. The CDR3 DNA is TGTGCCAGCAGCTCTAGTGCGTACTACAATGAGCAGTTCTTC. Protein sequence: CASSSSAYYNEQFF.

The V gene is TRBV2, the J gene TRBJ2-2; D might be TRBD1 (6 bases). Germline V gives CDR1 SNHLY, CDR2 FYNNEI. CDR3 size: 14 residues. Trimming shortened V by 5 bases and J by 6 bases, and 13 bases separated the two germline ends. The CDR3 sequence: CASSPQGFAGELFF. The CDR3 coding sequence is TGTGCCAGCAGTCCACAGGGTTTCGCCGGGGAGCTGTTTTTT.

The CDR3 spells CARRESSGNTIYF. Written as DNA, the CDR3 is TGTGCCAGAAGGGAGAGCTCTGGAAACACCATATATTTT. The chain is built from TRBV6-5 and TRBJ1-3; no clear D. The germline V gene encodes CDR1 MNHEY and CDR2 SVGAGI. CDR3 length: 13 amino acids. The germline V and J ends were trimmed by 9 bases and 0 bases, with 9 bases remaining between them.

The chain is built from TRBV28 and TRBJ1-1; maybe TRBD1 (6 bases). V was trimmed by 5 bases and J by 1 base, leaving 8 bases between them. The CDR3 has 13 amino acids. Germline assignment: CDR1 MDHEN and CDR2 SYDVKM. The CDR3 loop reads CASSQTGNTEAFF. The CDR3 bases are TGTGCCAGCAGTCAGACAGGGAACACTGAAGCTTTCTTT.

The chain uses TRBV11-2 and TRBJ2-3; D is possibly TRBD2 (6 bases). Germline V gene sequence: CDR1 SGHAT, CDR2 FQNNGV. The CDR3 has 16 amino acids. V was pared by 0 bases and J by 7 bases, with 17 bases between. The CDR3 DNA reads as TGTGCCAGCAGCTTAGAGGGGGTAGGGCGGGAACATACGCAGTATTTT. It specifies CASSLEGVGREHTQYF. The variable domain in full, completed from reference TRBV11-2 and TRBJ2-3, reads EAGVAQSPRYKIIEKRQSVAFWCNPISGHATLYWYQQILGQGPKLLIQFQNNGVVDDSQLPKDRFSAERLKGVDSTLKIQPAKLEDSAVYLCASSLEGVGREHTQYFGPGTRLTVL.

The chain couples TRBV6-1 to TRBJ1-2; no clear D gene. CDR3 length: 14 residues. Between the trimmed V and J ends, which lost 1 base and 5 bases, there was a span of 11 bases. CDR1 and CDR2 (germline): MNHNS, SASEGT. In DNA form, the CDR3 reads TGTGCCAGCAGTGAAGTCCCCTCCCAATATGGCTACACCTTC. Amino acid sequence: CASSEVPSQYGYTF.

To note about this clone: The sample contains more than one DNA sequence encoding this CDR3. This chain uses TRBV5-1 with TRBJ2-2; TRBD2 matches at 7 bases. There are 16 residues in the CDR3. Germline V CDR1 and CDR2: SGHRS, YFSETQ. Trimming removed 4 bases from V and 5 bases from J; junction bases left unmatched: 11. CDR3 sequence: CASSPRPGGNTGELFF. The CDR3 DNA is TGCGCCAGCAGCCCAAGGCCGGGGGGAAATACCGGGGAGCTGTTTTTT. Based on the CDR3 plus reference TRBV5-1 and TRBJ2-2, the full variable domain is KAGVTQTPRYLIKTRGQQVTLSCSPISGHRSVSWYQQTPGQGLQFLFEYFSETQRNKGNFPGRFSGRQFSNSRSEMNVSTLELGDSALYLCASSPRPGGNTGELFFGEGSRLTVL.

This chain uses TRBV6-6 with TRBJ1-5; no clear D gene. This CDR3 contains 14 residues. Looked up from germline, CDR1 is MNHNY and CDR2 is SVGAGI (reference sequence). Trimming took off 5 bases at V and 1 base at J, with 9 bases between the two ends. Written as DNA, the CDR3 is TGTGCCAGCAGTCGGGTGCGGAGCAATCAGCCCCAGCATTTT. Translating gives CASSRVRSNQPQHF.